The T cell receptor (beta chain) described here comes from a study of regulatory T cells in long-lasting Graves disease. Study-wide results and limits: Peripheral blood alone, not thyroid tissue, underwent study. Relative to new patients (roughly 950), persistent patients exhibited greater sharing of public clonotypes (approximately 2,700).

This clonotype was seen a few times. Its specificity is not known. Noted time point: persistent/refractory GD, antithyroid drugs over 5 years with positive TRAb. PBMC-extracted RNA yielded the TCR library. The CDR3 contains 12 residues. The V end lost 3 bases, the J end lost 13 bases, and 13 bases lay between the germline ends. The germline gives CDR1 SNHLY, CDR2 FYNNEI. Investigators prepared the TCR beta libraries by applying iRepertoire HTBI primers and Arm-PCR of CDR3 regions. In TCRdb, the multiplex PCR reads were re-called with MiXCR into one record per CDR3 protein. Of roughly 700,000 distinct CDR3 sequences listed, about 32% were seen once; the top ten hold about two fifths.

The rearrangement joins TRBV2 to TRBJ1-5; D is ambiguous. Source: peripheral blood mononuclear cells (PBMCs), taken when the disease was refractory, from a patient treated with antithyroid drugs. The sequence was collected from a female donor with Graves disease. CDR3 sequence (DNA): TGTGCCAGCAGTGAGGCTGTGCTCATTCAGCATTTT. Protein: CASSEAVLIQHF.